The next 28 T cell receptor beta chains were all read from a single sample in a study of T cells in Graves' hyperthyroidism and ophthalmopathy. RNA transcripts gave rise to amplified TCR beta CDR3 regions. A set of HTBI primers served as the primers for a first-round RT-PCR of the TCR CDR3. A single record per CDR3 protein comes from TCRdb applying MiXCR to the multiplex PCR reads. Among hundreds of thousands of distinct CDR3 sequences listed, under 15% were seen once. The material sequenced was blood. The receptors here all came from a young man with Graves' ophthalmopathy.

This clonotype was counted ten times or more. V gene TRBV11-2 combines with J gene TRBJ1-1; D not certain. This CDR3 region has 13 residues. Germline CDR1 and CDR2: SGHAT and FQNNGV. V dropped 10 bases and J dropped 0 bases, with 12 bases sitting between them. CDR3 coding DNA: TGTGCCATCACAAGGACTTTGAACACTGAAGCTTTCTTT. Translation: CAITRTLNTEAFF. Filled out from reference TRBV11-2 and TRBJ1-1, the complete variable domain reads EAGVAQSPRYKIIEKRQSVAFWCNPISGHATLYWYQQILGQGPKLLIQFQNNGVVDDSQLPKDRFSAERLKGVDSTLKIQPAKLEDSAVYLCAITRTLNTEAFFGQGTRLTVV.

V gene TRBV7-9 combines with J gene TRBJ2-7; 7 nucleotides match TRBD1. Germline loops: CDR1 SEHNR, CDR2 FQNEAQ (reference sequence). With V trimmed by 5 bases and J by 3 bases, 10 bases remained unmatched. CDR3 length: 15 amino acids. The CDR3 region has the DNA TGTGCCAGCAGCCCTCTCGACAGGGAGTTCTACGAGCAGTACTTC. Its translation: CASSPLDREFYEQYF.

The chain links TRBV25-1 to TRBJ1-5; D is ambiguous. Germline CDR1 reads MGHDK; CDR2 reads SYGVNS. The V end was cut by 1 base, the J end by 0 bases, with 7 bases between. The CDR3 runs to 15 residues. For the CDR3, the DNA is TGTGCCAGCAGTGAATCGGTCTATAGCAATCAGCCCCAGCATTTT. Encoded protein: CASSESVYSNQPQHF.

This clonotype was picked up many times. The V call is TRBV12-3 or TRBV12-4, the J call TRBJ2-1; 8 bases line up with TRBD2. V trimming: 7 bases; J trimming: 6 bases; junction bases outside the gene matches: 8. This CDR3 spans 14 amino acids. The CDR3 bases are TGTGCCAGCAAAATTAGCGGGATTCGCAATGAGCAGTTCTTC. Translated: CASKISGIRNEQFF.

In the case of this clonotype: This may be a read error, as it is one base from a much larger clone. V usage is TRBV12-3 or TRBV12-4 and J usage is TRBJ1-1; no definite D call. There are 13 residues in the CDR3. Between the trimmed V and J ends, which lost 6 bases and 7 bases, there was a span of 15 bases. CDR3 residues: CASRREAAIEAFF. Here the CDR3 DNA reads TGTGCCAGCAGACGGGAGGCAGCCATTGAAGCTTTCTTT.

Ten or more counts support this clonotype. The V call is TRBV6-1, the J call TRBJ2-7, with TRBD2 as a possible D gene (6 bases). V lost 2 bases to trimming and J lost 2 bases, with 13 bases between them. The V gene's germline CDR1 is MNHNS and CDR2 SASEGT. The CDR3 loop spans 15 amino acids. The CDR3 nucleotides are TGTGCCAGCAGTGAACCGGGAGTCGTCCCCTACGAGCAGTACTTC. Its protein product is CASSEPGVVPYEQYF.

This clonotype was recorded many times. The genes are TRBV5-1 and TRBJ2-5; D possibly corresponds to TRBD2 (6 bases). The germline CDR1 and CDR2 sequences are SGHRS and YFSETQ. This CDR3 region has 13 residues. Trimming removed 5 bases from V and 3 bases from J, with 11 bases in between. CDR3 DNA sequence: TGCGCCAGCAGTCGCGGACTAAAAGAGACCCAGTACTTC. Its protein product is CASSRGLKETQYF. Full variable domain (outside the CDR3, taken from reference TRBV5-1 and TRBJ2-5): KAGVTQTPRYLIKTRGQQVTLSCSPISGHRSVSWYQQTPGQGLQFLFEYFSETQRNKGNFPGRFSGRQFSNSRSEMNVSTLELGDSALYLCASSRGLKETQYFGPGTRLLVL.

This clonotype came up many times. The chain employs TRBV7-2 and TRBJ1-2; 10 nucleotides align to TRBD1. This CDR3 spans 15 amino acids. Trimming took 5 bases from V and 4 from J; bases not matched to a gene: 7. Germline V gene data show CDR1 as SGHTA and CDR2 as FQGNSA. The CDR3 DNA is TGTGCCAGCAGCGATGACAGGGGGCGGAGCTATGGCTACACCTTC. Translation gives CASSDDRGRSYGYTF.

This clonotype was seen many times. This sequence joins TRBV6-9 and TRBJ1-2; no clear D gene. Trimming took 9 bases from V and 5 from J, leaving 19 bases between them. The CDR3 covers 14 residues. Germline CDR1 MNHGY, CDR2 SVAAGI. The DNA of the CDR3 is TGTGCCAGTCAAGGGCGGGGAGAAGATTATGGCTACACCTTC. It codes for CASQGRGEDYGYTF.

This clonotype was seen at least ten times. The chain is built from TRBV7-9 and TRBJ2-1, with 8 bases identical to TRBD1. The J segment lost 0 bases and the V segment lost 3 bases, leaving 1 base of the junction unmatched. Germline V lookup: CDR1 SEHNR, CDR2 FQNEAQ (reference sequence). The CDR3 runs 15 residues. The CDR3 region is CASSLTGDSYNEQFF. The CDR3 DNA reads as TGTGCCAGCAGCTTGACAGGGGACTCCTACAATGAGCAGTTCTTC.

This clonotype was found a few times. This sequence joins TRBV6-1 and TRBJ2-5, with D tentatively TRBD1 (5 bases). This CDR3 region has 12 residues. Trimming pared 5 bases from V and 5 bases from J, leaving 9 bases between. Germline V gene data show CDR1 as MNHNS and CDR2 as SASEGT. The CDR3 spells CASSWGYETQYF. In DNA, the CDR3 is TGTGCCAGCAGTTGGGGCTATGAGACCCAGTACTTC.

The sample holds many counts of this clonotype. The chain combines TRBV2 with TRBJ1-1, with TRBD1 matching over 9 bases. Germline-derived CDR1 and CDR2 are SNHLY and FYNNEI. The CDR3 has 14 amino acids. J lost 1 base, V lost 5 bases, and 2 bases had no gene match. As DNA, the CDR3 is TGTGCCAGCAGTCAGACAGGGGGGAACACTGAAGCTTTCTTT. Residues: CASSQTGGNTEAFF.

Only a few counts were recorded for this clonotype. The chain has TRBV15 and TRBJ1-2; D is ambiguous. CDR1 and CDR2 from the germline V gene are LNHNV and YYDKDF (reference sequence). Trimming stripped 0 bases from V and 4 bases from J, with 12 bases between. CDR3 length: 15 amino acids. CDR3 residues: CATSRDSQVIYGYTF. CDR3 nucleotides: TGTGCCACCAGCAGAGATTCTCAGGTCATCTATGGCTACACCTTC.

This clonotype was seen ten or more times. The rearrangement joins TRBV3-1 to TRBJ2-5, with 10 bases fitting TRBD2. The CDR3 loop spans 15 amino acids. V dropped 7 bases and J dropped 0; count of bases not matched to a gene: 5. Looked up from germline, CDR1 is LGHDT and CDR2 is YNNKEL (reference sequence). The CDR3 DNA is TGTGCCAGCAATCTAGCGGGGGAGTACCAAGAGACCCAGTACTTC. Its protein product is CASNLAGEYQETQYF.

This clonotype showed up many times. The CDR3 bases are TGCAGTGCTAGAGATGACGGAACCTACGAGCAGTACTTC. Its translation is CSARDDGTYEQYF. V gene TRBV20-1 combines with J gene TRBJ2-7; D is unresolved. V shed 0 bases and J shed 2 bases, with 8 bases lying between them. This CDR3 contains 13 residues. The germline V gene has CDR1 DFQATT and CDR2 SNEGSKA (reference sequence).

This clonotype has ten or more counts. This chain uses TRBV6-1 with TRBJ2-3, with a weak D call TRBD1 (6 bases). The CDR3 spans 17 residues. The V gene's germline CDR1 is MNHNS and CDR2 SASEGT. The V end was cut by 8 bases, the J end by 2 bases, with 23 bases between. The CDR3 bases are TGTGCCAGCCACCTACCTAATCCCGACAGGCACACAGATACGCAGTATTTT. This translates into CASHLPNPDRHTDTQYF.

This clonotype was found many times. The chain has TRBV7-2 and TRBJ2-1; D uncertain. There are 13 residues in the CDR3. V was pared by 4 bases and J by 10 bases, with 14 bases between. Germline values: CDR1 SGHTA, CDR2 FQGNSA. The CDR3 DNA sequence: TGTGCCAGCAGCTCGCCAAAAAAATGGGAGCAGTTCTTC. This gives the protein CASSSPKKWEQFF.

This clonotype was seen repeatedly, ten times or more. This sequence joins TRBV12-3 or TRBV12-4 and TRBJ2-3; 9 bases fit TRBD1. The J segment lost 6 bases and the V segment lost 0 bases, leaving 4 bases of the junction unmatched. The CDR3 spans 15 residues. In DNA, the CDR3 is TGTGCCAGCAGTTTAGCGGGACAGGGCCGGGATACGCAGTATTTT. As protein: CASSLAGQGRDTQYF.

This clonotype was found many times. The chain has TRBV6-1 and TRBJ2-7, with 9 bases aligning to TRBD2. The CDR3 totals 15 residues. Germline V gene lookup returns CDR1 MNHNS and CDR2 SASEGT. V shed 6 bases, J shed 2 bases, and the junction held 8 bases outside the gene matches. The CDR3 here is CASRVSGSQAYEQYF. Here the CDR3 DNA reads TGTGCCAGCAGGGTTAGCGGGAGCCAAGCCTACGAGCAGTACTTC.

This clonotype was detected many times. The chain links TRBV14 to TRBJ1-3, with no clear D. CDR1 is SGHDN and CDR2 is FVKESK in the germline V gene. Deletions cut 4 bases from V and 2 bases from J, with 9 bases between. The CDR3 is 14 amino acids. DNA for the CDR3: TGTGCCAGCAGCCCGCCGGGAGCTGGAAACACCATATATTTT. It encodes CASSPPGAGNTIYF.

At least ten counts were recorded for this clonotype. This chain links TRBV7-9 with TRBJ2-1, with 8 positions matching TRBD1. The CDR3 sequence is 13 residues long. Looked up from germline, CDR1 is SEHNR and CDR2 is FQNEAQ (reference sequence). Trimming cost V 5 bases and J 9 bases; bases outside gene matches: 6. In nucleotides, the CDR3 is TGTGCCAGCAGCCCACCAGGGGGCCCTGAGCAGTTCTTC. Amino acid sequence: CASSPPGGPEQFF.

This clonotype has a count of ten or more. The J gene is TRBJ1-2, the V gene TRBV30; 7 bases align to TRBD1. The germline V gene encodes CDR1 GTSNPN and CDR2 SVGIG (reference sequence). This CDR3 spans 12 amino acids. Trimming removed 2 bases from V and 5 bases from J; junction bases left unmatched: 2. CDR3 sequence reads: CAWSQGEYGYTF. The CDR3 coding sequence is TGTGCCTGGAGTCAGGGGGAGTATGGCTACACCTTC.

This clonotype was recorded many times. The chain uses TRBV7-9 and TRBJ2-1; D unclear. The CDR3 loop spans 17 amino acids. The germline V gene encodes CDR1 SEHNR and CDR2 FQNEAQ (reference sequence). V gave up 6 bases and J gave up 4 bases, with 22 bases separating them. CDR3 amino acids: CASSHKASLAWYNEQFF. CDR3 nucleotide sequence: TGTGCCAGCAGTCACAAGGCCTCATTGGCTTGGTACAATGAGCAGTTCTTC.

This clonotype showed up many times. This sequence joins TRBV6-1 and TRBJ1-5; D ambiguous. V was pared by 6 bases and J by 5 bases, with 14 bases between. The germline gives CDR1 MNHNS, CDR2 SASEGT. The CDR3 runs 14 residues. CDR3 in DNA: TGTGCCAGCAGCTGGACCTTCCGTGATCAGCCCCAGCATTTT. Translated: CASSWTFRDQPQHF.

This clonotype was recorded many times. This sequence joins TRBV30 and TRBJ2-1, with 14 bases aligning to TRBD2. The germline V gene has CDR1 GTSNPN and CDR2 SVGIG (reference sequence). The CDR3 totals 14 residues. V gave up 3 bases and J gave up 7 bases; unmatched junction bases: 2. CDR3 protein: CAWSRTSGRNEQFF. In DNA form, the CDR3 reads TGTGCCTGGAGCAGGACTAGCGGGAGGAATGAGCAGTTCTTC. Full variable domain (rest looked up from reference TRBV30 and TRBJ2-1): SQTIHQWPATLVQPVGSPLSLECTVEGTSNPNLYWYRQAAGRGLQLLFYSVGIGQISSEVPQNLSASRPQDRQFILSSKKLLLSDSGFYLCAWSRTSGRNEQFFGPGTRLTVL.

This clonotype was counted a few times. The chain carries TRBV27 and TRBJ2-2; TRBD1 aligns across 7 bases. This CDR3 region has 14 residues. CDR1 and CDR2 (germline): MNHEY, SMNVEV (reference sequence). V lost 7 bases and J lost 2; bases outside the gene matches: 4. CDR3 DNA: TGTGCCAGCACGGGACAGAAAAACACCGGGGAGCTGTTTTTT. Translation gives CASTGQKNTGELFF.

Concerning this clonotype itself: One junction end disagrees with the germline gene, perhaps due to a read error. The chain uses TRBV5-1 and TRBJ2-7, with a weak D call TRBD1 (6 bases). This CDR3 region has 14 residues. Germline V lookup: CDR1 SGHRS, CDR2 YFSETQ. CDR3 loop: CVSRPTGTSHEQYF. Written as DNA, the CDR3 is TGCGTCAGCAGACCAACAGGGACCTCCCACGAGCAGTACTTC.

This chain links TRBV20-1 with TRBJ2-2, with 12 bases matching TRBD2. The CDR3 contains 16 residues. CDR1 is DFQATT, CDR2 SNEGSKA, per germline (reference sequence). V lost 6 bases and J lost 3; bases outside the gene matches: 8. The CDR3 coding sequence is TGCAGTGCGAGGACTAGCGGGAAGAGCTACACCGGGGAGCTGTTTTTT. Translation: CSARTSGKSYTGELFF.